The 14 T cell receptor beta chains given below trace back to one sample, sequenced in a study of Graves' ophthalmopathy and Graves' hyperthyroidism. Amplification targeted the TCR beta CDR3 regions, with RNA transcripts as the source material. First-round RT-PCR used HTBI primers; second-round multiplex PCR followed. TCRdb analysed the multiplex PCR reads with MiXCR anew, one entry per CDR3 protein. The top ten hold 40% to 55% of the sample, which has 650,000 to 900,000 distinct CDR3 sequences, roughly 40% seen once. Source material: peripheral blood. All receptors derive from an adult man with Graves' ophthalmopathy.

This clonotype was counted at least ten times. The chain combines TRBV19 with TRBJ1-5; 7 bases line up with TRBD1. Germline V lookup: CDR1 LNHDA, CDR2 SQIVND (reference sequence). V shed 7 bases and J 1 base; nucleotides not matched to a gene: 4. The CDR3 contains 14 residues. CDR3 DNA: TGTGCCAGTAACCTACAGGGGAGCAATCAGCCCCAGCATTTT. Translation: CASNLQGSNQPQHF.

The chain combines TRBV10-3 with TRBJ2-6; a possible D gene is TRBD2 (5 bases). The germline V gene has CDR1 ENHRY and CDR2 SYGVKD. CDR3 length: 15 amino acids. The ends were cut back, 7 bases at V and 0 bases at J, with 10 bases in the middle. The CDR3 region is CAITRAGSGANVLTF. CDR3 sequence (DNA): TGTGCCATCACCCGGGCGGGCTCTGGGGCCAACGTCCTGACTTTC.

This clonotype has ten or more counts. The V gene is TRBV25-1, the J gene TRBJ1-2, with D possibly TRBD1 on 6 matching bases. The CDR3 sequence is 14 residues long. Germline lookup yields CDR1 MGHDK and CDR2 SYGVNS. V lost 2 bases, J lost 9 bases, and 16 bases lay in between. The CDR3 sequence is CASSEQGIVISYTF. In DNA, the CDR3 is TGTGCCAGCAGTGAACAGGGGATCGTCATTAGCTACACCTTC.

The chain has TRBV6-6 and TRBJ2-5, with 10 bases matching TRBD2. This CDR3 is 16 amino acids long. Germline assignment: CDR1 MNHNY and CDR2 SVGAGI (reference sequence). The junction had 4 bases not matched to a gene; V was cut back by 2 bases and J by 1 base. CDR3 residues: CASSYGTSVSQETQYF. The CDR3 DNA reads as TGTGCCAGCAGTTACGGGACTAGCGTCTCCCAAGAGACCCAGTACTTC.

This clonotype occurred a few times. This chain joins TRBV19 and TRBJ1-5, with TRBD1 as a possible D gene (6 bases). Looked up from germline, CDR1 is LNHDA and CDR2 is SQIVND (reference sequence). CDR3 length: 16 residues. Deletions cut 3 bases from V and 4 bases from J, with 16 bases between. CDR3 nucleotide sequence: TGTGCCAGTAGTATGGGGGCAACGGGGCTAAATCAGCCCCAGCATTTT. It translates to CASSMGATGLNQPQHF.

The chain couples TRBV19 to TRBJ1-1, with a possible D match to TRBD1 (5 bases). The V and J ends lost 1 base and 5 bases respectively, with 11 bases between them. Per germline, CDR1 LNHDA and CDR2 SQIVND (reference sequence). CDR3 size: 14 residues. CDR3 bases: TGTGCCAGTAGTATAGGGCAGGGAAAGACTGAAGCTTTCTTT. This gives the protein CASSIGQGKTEAFF.

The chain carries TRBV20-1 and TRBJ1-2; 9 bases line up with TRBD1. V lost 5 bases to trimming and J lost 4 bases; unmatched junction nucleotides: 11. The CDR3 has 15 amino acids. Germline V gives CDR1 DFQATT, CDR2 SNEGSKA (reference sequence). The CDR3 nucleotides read TGCAGTGCTGGAAAGGGACAGGGTATCCCCTATGGCTACACCTTC. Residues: CSAGKGQGIPYGYTF.

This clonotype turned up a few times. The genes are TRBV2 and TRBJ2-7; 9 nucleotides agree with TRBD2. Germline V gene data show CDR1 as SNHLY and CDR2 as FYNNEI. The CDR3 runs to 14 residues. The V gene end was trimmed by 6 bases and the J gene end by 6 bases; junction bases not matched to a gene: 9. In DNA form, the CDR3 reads TGTGCCAGCAGGGGGACTAGCTTCTCCCCCGAGCAGTACTTC. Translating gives CASRGTSFSPEQYF.

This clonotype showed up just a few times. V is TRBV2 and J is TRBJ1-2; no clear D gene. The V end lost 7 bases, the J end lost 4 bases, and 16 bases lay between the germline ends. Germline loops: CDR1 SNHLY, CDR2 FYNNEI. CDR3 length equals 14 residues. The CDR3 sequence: CASMPSLGVYGYTF. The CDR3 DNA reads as TGTGCCAGCATGCCGAGCTTGGGCGTCTATGGCTACACCTTC.

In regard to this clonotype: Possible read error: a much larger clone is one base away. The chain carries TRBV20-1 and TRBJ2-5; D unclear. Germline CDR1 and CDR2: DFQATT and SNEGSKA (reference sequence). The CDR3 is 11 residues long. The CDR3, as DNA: TGCAGTGCCAGAAAAAAAGAGGCCCAGTACTTC. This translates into CSARKKEAQYF.

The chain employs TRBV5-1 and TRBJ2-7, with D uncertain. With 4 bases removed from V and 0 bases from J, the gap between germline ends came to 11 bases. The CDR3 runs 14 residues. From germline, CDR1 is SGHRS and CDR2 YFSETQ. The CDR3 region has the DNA TGCGCCAGCAGCACCCGGGCCAGCTCCTACGAGCAGTACTTC. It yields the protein CASSTRASSYEQYF.

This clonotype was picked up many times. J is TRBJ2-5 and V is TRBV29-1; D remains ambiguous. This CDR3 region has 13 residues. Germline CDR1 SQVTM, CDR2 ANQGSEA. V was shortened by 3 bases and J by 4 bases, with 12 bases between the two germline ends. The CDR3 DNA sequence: TGCAGCGTTGATGTAAAGGGTGGAGAGACCCAGTACTTC. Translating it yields CSVDVKGGETQYF.

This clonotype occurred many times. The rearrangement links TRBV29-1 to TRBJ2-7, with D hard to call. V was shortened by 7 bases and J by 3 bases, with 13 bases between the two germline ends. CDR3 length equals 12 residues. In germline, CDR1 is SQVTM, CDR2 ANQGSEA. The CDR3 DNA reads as TGCAGCGGGGTAGCAAACGGCTACGAGCAGTACTTC. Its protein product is CSGVANGYEQYF.

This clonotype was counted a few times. CDR3 residues: CSARDAANNSPLHF. CDR3 coding DNA: TGCAGTGCTAGAGATGCAGCAAATAATTCACCCCTCCACTTT. The chain has TRBV20-1 and TRBJ1-6; no reliable D call. The V and J ends lost 0 bases and 5 bases respectively, with 8 bases between them. This CDR3 has 14 amino acids. Looked up from germline, CDR1 is DFQATT and CDR2 is SNEGSKA (reference sequence).